These 5 T cell receptor beta chains came from one sample sequenced in a study of technical replicates of blood from a handful of donors. Some clones are missing from TCRdb's copy, which holds only in-frame ones; the method was immunoSEQ multiplex PCR. The profile shows under 85,000 clones, 75% to 95% of them singletons. The specimen was T cells isolated from PBMCs. The source is a human donor in good health. Some clones in this sample may be carry-over from other donors' samples.

This clone was found once. The genes are TRBV9 and TRBJ2-7, with TRBD2 as a possible D gene (6 bases). V was pared by 0 bases and J by 2 bases, with 12 bases between. The CDR3 covers 15 residues. From germline, CDR1 is SGDLS and CDR2 YYNGEE. The CDR3: CASSVGERVAYEQYF. The DNA for the CDR3 is TGTGCCAGCAGCGTAGGCGAGCGGGTGGCCTACGAGCAGTACTTC.

This clone occurred a few times. The CDR3 coding sequence is TGTGCCAGCAGTTTGTCAGGGTTTTATGGCTACACCTTC. Encoded protein: CASSLSGFYGYTF. The V and J genes are TRBV27 and TRBJ1-2, with D possibly matching TRBD1 (5 bases). Germline V gene sequence: CDR1 MNHEY, CDR2 SMNVEV (reference sequence). V was cut by 3 bases and J by 5 bases, with 10 bases left in between. The CDR3 consists of 13 residues.

The chain combines TRBV18 with TRBJ2-1, with TRBD2 matching 11 bases. In germline, CDR1 is KGHSH, CDR2 LQKENI. V was clipped by 0 bases and J by 0 bases; unmatched bases: 4. CDR3 size: 18 residues. The CDR3 nucleotides read TGTGCCAGCTCACCACCGACTAGCGGGACTAGCTCCTACAATGAGCAGTTCTTC. As protein: CASSPPTSGTSSYNEQFF.

The chain has TRBV11-3 and TRBJ2-7; possible D gene TRBD2, 6 bases. This CDR3 is 16 amino acids long. Trimming shortened V by 5 bases and J by 1 base, and 18 bases separated the two germline ends. Per germline, CDR1 SGHNT and CDR2 YENEEA. CDR3 residues: CASSASGLRGSYEQYF. The CDR3 nucleotides read TGTGCCAGCAGCGCGTCGGGACTCCGCGGATCCTACGAGCAGTACTTC.

The chain recombines TRBV7-2 with TRBJ2-3; TRBD2 aligns across 7 bases. This CDR3 has 16 residues. The J segment lost 3 bases and the V segment lost 5 bases, leaving 11 bases of the junction unmatched. The V gene's germline CDR1 is SGHTA and CDR2 FQGNSA. CDR3 sequence reads: CASSLGASGLTDTQYF. The CDR3 region has the DNA TGTGCCAGCAGCCTCGGCGCTAGCGGTTTAACAGATACGCAGTATTTT.